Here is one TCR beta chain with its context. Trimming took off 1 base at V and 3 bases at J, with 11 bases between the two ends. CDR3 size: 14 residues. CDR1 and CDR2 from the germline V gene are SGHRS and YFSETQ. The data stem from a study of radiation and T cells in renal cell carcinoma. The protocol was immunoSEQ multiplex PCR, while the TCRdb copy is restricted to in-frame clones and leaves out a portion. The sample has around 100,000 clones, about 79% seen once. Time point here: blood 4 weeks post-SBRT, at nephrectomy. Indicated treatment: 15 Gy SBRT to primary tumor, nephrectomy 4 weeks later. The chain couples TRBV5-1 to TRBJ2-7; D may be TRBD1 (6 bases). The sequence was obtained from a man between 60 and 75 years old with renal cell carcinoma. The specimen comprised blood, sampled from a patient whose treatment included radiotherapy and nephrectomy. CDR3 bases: TGCGCCAGCAGCTTGACGGGACAAGGCTACGAGCAGTACTTC. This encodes CASSLTGQGYEQYF.